This TCR beta chain was identified during a study of blood T cell repertoires in COVID-19. Study context: PBMCs, B-cell-depleted T cells, or T cells were the source of the cDNA or gDNA that made up the material.

This CDR3 has 16 amino acids. Germline CDR1 is SGHRS and CDR2 is YFSETQ. The V gene end was trimmed by 0 bases and the J gene end by 5 bases; junction bases not matched to a gene: 2. Clones were sequenced by immunoSEQ multiplex PCR, and TCRdb holds only the in-frame ones, with some missing. The sample carries some 50,000 clones, approximately 82% recorded once. This chain joins TRBV5-1 and TRBJ2-1, with 13 bases matching TRBD2. The TCR was taken from a woman aged 80 or older with acute or convalescent COVID-19. Sequencing was performed on peripheral blood. DNA of the CDR3: TGCGCCAGCAGCTTGGAGGGGACTAGCGGGGACAATGAGCAGTTCTTC. This codes for CASSLEGTSGDNEQFF.